This T cell receptor (beta chain) originates from a study of blood T cell repertoires in COVID-19. Trimming at V came to 10 bases and at J to 9 bases, leaving 11 bases not matched to a gene. Germline V lookup: CDR1 MDHEN, CDR2 SYDVKM. The CDR3 sequence is 15 residues long. The assay was immunoSEQ multiplex PCR, and TCRdb's table has in-frame clones only and misses some. This sample carries around 200,000 clones, about nine tenths of them seen once, and the ten largest clones take approximately 3.3%. This clone was counted only a few times. The V call is TRBV28, the J call TRBJ2-1, with 14 bases that match TRBD2. The sample comprised PBMCs or T cells enriched from blood (not recorded which). This clonotype originated in a woman aged 50 to 65 in a cohort exposed to, infected with or recovered from COVID-19 (not recorded which). The CDR3 is CATRRTSGGFGEQFF. CDR3 coding DNA: TGTGCCACCCGAAGGACTAGCGGGGGGTTCGGTGAGCAGTTCTTC.